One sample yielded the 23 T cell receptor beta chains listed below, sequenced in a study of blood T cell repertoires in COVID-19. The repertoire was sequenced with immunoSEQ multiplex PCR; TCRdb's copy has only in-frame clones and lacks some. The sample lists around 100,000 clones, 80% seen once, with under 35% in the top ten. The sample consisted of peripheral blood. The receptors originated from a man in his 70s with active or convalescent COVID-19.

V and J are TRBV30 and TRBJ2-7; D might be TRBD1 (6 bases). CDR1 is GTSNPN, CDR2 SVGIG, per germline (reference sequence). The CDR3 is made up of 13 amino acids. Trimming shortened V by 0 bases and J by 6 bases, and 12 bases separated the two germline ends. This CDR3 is CAWSVRQDGEQYF. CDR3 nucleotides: TGTGCCTGGAGTGTACGACAGGACGGCGAGCAGTACTTC. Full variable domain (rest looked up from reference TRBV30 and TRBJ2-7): SQTIHQWPATLVQPVGSPLSLECTVEGTSNPNLYWYRQAAGRGLQLLFYSVGIGQISSEVPQNLSASRPQDRQFILSSKKLLLSDSGFYLCAWSVRQDGEQYFGPGTRLTVT.

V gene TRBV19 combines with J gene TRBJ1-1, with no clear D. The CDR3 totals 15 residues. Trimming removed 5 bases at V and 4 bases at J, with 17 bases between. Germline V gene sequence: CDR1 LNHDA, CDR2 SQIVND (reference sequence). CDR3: CASSPGEGAATEAFF. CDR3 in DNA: TGTGCCAGTAGTCCCGGGGAGGGAGCAGCCACTGAAGCTTTCTTT.

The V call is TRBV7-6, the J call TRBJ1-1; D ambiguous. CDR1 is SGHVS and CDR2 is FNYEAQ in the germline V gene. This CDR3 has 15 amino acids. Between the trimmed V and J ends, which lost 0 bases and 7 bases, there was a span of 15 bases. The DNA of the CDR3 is TGTGCCAGCAGCTTAGCCGGTTGGGCAGATAATGAAGCTTTCTTT. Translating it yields CASSLAGWADNEAFF.

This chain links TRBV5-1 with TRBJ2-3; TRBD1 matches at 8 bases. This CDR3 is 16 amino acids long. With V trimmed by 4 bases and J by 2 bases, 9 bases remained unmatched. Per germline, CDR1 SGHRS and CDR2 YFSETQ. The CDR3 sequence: CASSLQTGANTDTQYF. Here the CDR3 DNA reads TGCGCCAGCAGCCTCCAGACAGGGGCTAACACAGATACGCAGTATTTT.

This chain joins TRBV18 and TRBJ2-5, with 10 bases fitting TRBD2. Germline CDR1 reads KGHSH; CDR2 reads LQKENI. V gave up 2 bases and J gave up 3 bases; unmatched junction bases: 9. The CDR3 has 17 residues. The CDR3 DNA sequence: TGTGCCAGCTCACCAGGTCTAGCGGGAGTTCGTGAAGAGACCCAGTACTTC. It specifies CASSPGLAGVREETQYF.

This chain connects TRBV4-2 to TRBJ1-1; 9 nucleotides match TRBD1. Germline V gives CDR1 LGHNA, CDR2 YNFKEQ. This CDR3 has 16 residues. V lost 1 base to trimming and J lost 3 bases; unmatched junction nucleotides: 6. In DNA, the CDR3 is TGTGCCAGCAGCCAAGGAACAGGGGGCGAGTACACTGAAGCTTTCTTT. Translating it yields CASSQGTGGEYTEAFF.

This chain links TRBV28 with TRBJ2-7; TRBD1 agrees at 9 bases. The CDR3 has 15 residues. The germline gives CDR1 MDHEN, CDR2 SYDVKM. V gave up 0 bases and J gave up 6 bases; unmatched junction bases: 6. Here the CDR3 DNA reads TGTGCCAGCAGTTTATGGGGGGACAGGGCGGGCGAGCAGTACTTC. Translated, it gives CASSLWGDRAGEQYF.

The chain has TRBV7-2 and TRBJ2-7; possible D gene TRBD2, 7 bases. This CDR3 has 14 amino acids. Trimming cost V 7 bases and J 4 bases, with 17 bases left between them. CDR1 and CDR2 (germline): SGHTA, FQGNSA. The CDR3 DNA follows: TGTGCCAGCATCCCGGGGGGCAGGGTGTACGAGCAGTACTTC. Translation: CASIPGGRVYEQYF.

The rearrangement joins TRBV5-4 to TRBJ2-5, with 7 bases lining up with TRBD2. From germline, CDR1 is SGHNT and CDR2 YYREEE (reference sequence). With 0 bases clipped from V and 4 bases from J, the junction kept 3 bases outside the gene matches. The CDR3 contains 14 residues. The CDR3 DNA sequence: TGTGCCAGCAGCTTGGAGGGAGGGCCAGAGACCCAGTACTTC. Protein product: CASSLEGGPETQYF. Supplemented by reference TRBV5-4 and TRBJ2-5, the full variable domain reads ETGVTQSPTHLIKTRGQQVTLRCSSQSGHNTVSWYQQALGQGPQFIFQYYREEENGRGNFPPRFSGLQFPNYSSELNVNALELDDSALYLCASSLEGGPETQYFGPGTRLLVL.

The CDR3: CASSPLRVEDGYTF. The CDR3 DNA sequence: TGCGCCAGCAGCCCCCTCAGGGTTGAGGATGGCTACACCTTC. This sequence joins TRBV5-1 and TRBJ1-2, with a weak D call TRBD1 (5 bases). In germline, CDR1 is SGHRS, CDR2 YFSETQ. V lost 4 bases and J lost 6, with 16 bases in between. The CDR3 spans 14 residues.

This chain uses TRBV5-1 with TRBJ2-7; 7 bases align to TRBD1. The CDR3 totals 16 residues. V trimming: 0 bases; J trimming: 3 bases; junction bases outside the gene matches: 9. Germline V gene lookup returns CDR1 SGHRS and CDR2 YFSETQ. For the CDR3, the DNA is TGCGCCAGCAGCTTGGTCTCTGGGACAGCCCTCTACGAGCAGTACTTC. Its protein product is CASSLVSGTALYEQYF.

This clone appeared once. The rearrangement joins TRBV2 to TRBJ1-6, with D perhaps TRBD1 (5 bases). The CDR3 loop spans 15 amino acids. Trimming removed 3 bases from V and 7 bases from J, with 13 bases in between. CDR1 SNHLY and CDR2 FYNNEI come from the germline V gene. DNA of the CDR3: TGTGCCAGCAGTGAGTCGGGGGGGAGGAATTCACCCCTCCACTTT. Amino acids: CASSESGGRNSPLHF.

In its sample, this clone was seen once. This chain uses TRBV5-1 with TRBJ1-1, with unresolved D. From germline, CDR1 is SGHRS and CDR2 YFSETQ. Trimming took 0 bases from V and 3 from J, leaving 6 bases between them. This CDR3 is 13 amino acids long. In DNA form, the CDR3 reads TGCGCCAGCAGCTTGGATCAGTACACTGAAGCTTTCTTT. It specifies CASSLDQYTEAFF.

CDR3 loop: CASIEYTEAFF. The CDR3 DNA reads as TGTGCCAGCATAGAGTACACTGAAGCTTTCTTT. This chain connects TRBV28 to TRBJ1-1; D is unclear. Germline CDR1 is MDHEN and CDR2 is SYDVKM. The CDR3 has 11 residues. The V and J ends lost 7 bases and 3 bases respectively, with 6 bases between them. The complete variable domain, with remaining parts taken from reference TRBV28 and TRBJ1-1, reads DVKVTQSSRYLVKRTGEKVFLECVQDMDHENMFWYRQDPGLGLRLIYFSYDVKMKEKGDIPEGYSVSREKKERFSLILESASTNQTSMYLCASIEYTEAFFGQGTRLTVV.

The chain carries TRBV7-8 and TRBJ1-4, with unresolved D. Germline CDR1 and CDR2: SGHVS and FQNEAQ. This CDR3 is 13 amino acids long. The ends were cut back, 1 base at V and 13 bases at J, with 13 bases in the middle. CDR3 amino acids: CASSLVGRGVLFF. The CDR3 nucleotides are TGTGCCAGCAGCTTAGTGGGTCGAGGAGTACTGTTTTTT. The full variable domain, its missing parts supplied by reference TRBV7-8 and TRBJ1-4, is GAGVSQSPRYKVAKRGQDVALRCDPISGHVSLFWYQQALGQGPEFLTYFQNEAQLDKSGLPSDRFFAERPEGSVSTLKIQRTQQEDSAVYLCASSLVGRGVLFFGSGTQLSVL.

This CDR3 reads CASSGGQGTGTEAFF. CDR3 sequence (DNA): TGTGCCAGCTCAGGTGGACAGGGGACGGGCACTGAAGCTTTCTTT. The genes are TRBV18 and TRBJ1-1; 9 bases line up with TRBD1. The CDR3 runs to 15 residues. CDR1 and CDR2 from the germline V gene are KGHSH and LQKENI. Trimming removed 5 bases from V and 4 bases from J; junction bases left unmatched: 8.

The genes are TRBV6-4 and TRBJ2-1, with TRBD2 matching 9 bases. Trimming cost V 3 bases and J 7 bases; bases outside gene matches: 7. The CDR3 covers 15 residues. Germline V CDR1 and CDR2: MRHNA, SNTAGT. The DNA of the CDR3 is TGTGCCAGCAGTGAATCGGTAGCGGGAGTTAATGAGCAGTTCTTC. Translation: CASSESVAGVNEQFF.

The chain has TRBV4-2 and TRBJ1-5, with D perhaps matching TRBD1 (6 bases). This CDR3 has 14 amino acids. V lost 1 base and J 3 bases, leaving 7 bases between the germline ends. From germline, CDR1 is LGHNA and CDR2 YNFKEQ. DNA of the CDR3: TGTGCCAGCAGCCAAGCAGGGGACAATCAGCCCCAGCATTTT. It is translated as CASSQAGDNQPQHF.

CDR3 DNA: TGTGCCAGCAGTTCGGACAGGGGGCACGGCAATCAGCCCCAGCATTTT. It codes for CASSSDRGHGNQPQHF. This sequence joins TRBV6-6 and TRBJ1-5; 11 nucleotides match TRBD1. Unmatched junction bases numbered 4, after V lost 4 bases and J lost 2 bases. The CDR3 sequence is 16 residues long. CDR1 MNHNY and CDR2 SVGAGI come from the germline V gene (reference sequence).

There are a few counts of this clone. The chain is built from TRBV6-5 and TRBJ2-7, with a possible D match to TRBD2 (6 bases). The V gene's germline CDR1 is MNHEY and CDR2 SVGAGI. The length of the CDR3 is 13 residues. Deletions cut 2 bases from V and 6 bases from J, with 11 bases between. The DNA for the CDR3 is TGTGCCAGCAGTTACCTGCAGGGAGGCGAGCAGTACTTC. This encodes CASSYLQGGEQYF.

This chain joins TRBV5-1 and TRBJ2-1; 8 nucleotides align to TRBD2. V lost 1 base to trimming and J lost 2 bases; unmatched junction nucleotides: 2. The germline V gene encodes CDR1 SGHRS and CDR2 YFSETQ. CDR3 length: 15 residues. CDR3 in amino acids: CASSLNGRAYNEQFF. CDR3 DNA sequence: TGCGCCAGCAGCTTGAACGGGAGGGCCTACAATGAGCAGTTCTTC. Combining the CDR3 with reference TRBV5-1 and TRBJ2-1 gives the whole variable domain KAGVTQTPRYLIKTRGQQVTLSCSPISGHRSVSWYQQTPGQGLQFLFEYFSETQRNKGNFPGRFSGRQFSNSRSEMNVSTLELGDSALYLCASSLNGRAYNEQFFGPGTRLTVL.

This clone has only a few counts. The CDR3, as DNA: TGTGCCTGGAGTGGGGCTACGTTAACGCAGTATTTT. This gives the protein CAWSGATLTQYF. The chain employs TRBV30 and TRBJ2-3; D is unresolved. Germline V gives CDR1 GTSNPN, CDR2 SVGIG (reference sequence). The V gene lost 1 base and the J gene lost 9 bases, with 11 bases spanning the gap. This CDR3 is 12 amino acids long.

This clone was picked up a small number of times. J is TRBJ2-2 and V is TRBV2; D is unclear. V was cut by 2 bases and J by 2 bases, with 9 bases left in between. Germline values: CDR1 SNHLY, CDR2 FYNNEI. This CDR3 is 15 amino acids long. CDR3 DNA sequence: TGTGCCAGCAGTGAATGGGCCGCTAACACCGGGGAGCTGTTTTTT. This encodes CASSEWAANTGELFF.